Below, one T cell receptor beta chain is given with its context. Its specificity is unknown. This sample was included in a study of graft-versus-host responses after intestinal transplantation. Study background: The whole recipient group had anti-thymocyte globulin induction followed by tacrolimus and steroids for around 3 years. Findings and caveats of the study: Ileal or blood samples showed some GvH clones first, and such clones were also found in recipient marrow. High graft-versus-host to host-versus-graft T cell clonal ratios marked allografts of patients with graft-donor macrochimerism.

TCRdb's copy holds only in-frame clones and misses some; the assay was immunoSEQ multiplex PCR. The table includes tens of thousands of clones, 80% to 90% detected once. Germline loops: CDR1 KGHSH, CDR2 LQKENI. The CDR3 is 14 amino acids. Trimming cost V 5 bases and J 7 bases; bases outside gene matches: 10. The clonotype was recovered from a human patient who received an intestinal transplant, so some T cells may come from the graft donor. Material: PBMCs, obtained 26 days after transplant. This rearrangement joins TRBV18 to TRBJ2-5; 7 bases line up with TRBD1. As DNA, the CDR3 is TGTGCCAGCTCATACAGACAGGGATCGGGGACCCAGTACTTC. Translating gives CASSYRQGSGTQYF. The whole variable domain, filled in from reference TRBV18 and TRBJ2-5, reads NAGVMQNPRHLVRRRGQEARLRCSPMKGHSHVYWYRQLPEEGLKFMVYLQKENIIDESGMPKERFSAEFPKEGPSILRIQQVVRGDSAAYFCASSYRQGSGTQYFGPGTRLLVL.